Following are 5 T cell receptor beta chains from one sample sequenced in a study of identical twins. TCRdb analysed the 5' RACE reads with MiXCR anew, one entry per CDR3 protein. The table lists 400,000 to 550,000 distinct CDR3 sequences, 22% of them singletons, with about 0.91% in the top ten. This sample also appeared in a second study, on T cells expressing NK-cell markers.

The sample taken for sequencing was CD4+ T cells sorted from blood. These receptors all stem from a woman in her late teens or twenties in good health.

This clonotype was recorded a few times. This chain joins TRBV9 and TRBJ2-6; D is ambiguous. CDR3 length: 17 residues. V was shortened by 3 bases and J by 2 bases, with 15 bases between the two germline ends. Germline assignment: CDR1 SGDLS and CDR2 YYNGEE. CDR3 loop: CASSARQARAGANVLTF. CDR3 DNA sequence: TGTGCCAGCAGCGCTCGACAAGCCCGAGCTGGGGCCAACGTCCTGACTTTC.

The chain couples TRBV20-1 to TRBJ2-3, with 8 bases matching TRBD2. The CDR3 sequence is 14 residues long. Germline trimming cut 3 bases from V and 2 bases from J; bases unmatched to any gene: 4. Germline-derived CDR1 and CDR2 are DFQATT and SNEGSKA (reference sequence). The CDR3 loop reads CSASTSGYTDTQYF. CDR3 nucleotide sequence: TGCAGTGCTAGCACTAGCGGATACACAGATACGCAGTATTTT.

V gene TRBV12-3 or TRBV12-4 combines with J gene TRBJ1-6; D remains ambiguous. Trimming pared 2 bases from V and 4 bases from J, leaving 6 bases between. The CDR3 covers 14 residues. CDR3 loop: CASSLSGYNSPLHF. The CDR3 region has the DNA TGTGCCAGCAGTTTAAGTGGTTATAATTCACCCCTCCACTTT.

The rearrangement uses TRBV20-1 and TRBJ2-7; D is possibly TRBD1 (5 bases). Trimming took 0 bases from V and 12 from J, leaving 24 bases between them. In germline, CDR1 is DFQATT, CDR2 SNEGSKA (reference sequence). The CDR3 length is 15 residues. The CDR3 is CSARDHKGTGLTRYF. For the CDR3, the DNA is TGCAGTGCTAGAGATCATAAGGGAACAGGATTGACAAGGTACTTC.

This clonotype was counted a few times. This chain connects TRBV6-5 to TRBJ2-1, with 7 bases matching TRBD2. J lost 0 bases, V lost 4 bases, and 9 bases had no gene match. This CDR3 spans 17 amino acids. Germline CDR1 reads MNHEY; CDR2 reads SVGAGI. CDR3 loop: CASSSSVGGSSYNEQFF. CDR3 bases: TGTGCCAGCAGTTCCTCCGTCGGCGGGAGCTCCTACAATGAGCAGTTCTTC.